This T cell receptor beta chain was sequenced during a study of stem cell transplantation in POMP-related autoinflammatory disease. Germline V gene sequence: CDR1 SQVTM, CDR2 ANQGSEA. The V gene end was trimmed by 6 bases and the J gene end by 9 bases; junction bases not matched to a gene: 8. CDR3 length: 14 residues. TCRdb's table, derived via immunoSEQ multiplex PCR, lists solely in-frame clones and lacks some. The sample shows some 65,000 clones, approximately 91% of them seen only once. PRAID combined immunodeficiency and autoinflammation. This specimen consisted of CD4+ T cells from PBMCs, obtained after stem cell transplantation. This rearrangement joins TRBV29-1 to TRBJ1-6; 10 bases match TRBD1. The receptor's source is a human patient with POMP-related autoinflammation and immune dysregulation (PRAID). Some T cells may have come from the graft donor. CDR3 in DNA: TGCAGCGTGGCCCTAGGGACAGGGGCTTCACCCCTCCACTTT. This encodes CSVALGTGASPLHF.